This is a list of T cell receptor beta chains from one sample in a study of regulatory T cells in long-lasting Graves disease. Each CDR3 protein is one row after TCRdb ran MiXCR on the multiplex PCR reads. The data hold some 500,000 distinct CDR3 sequences, with about 13% observed a single time. This sample also belongs to another study, concerning T cells in Graves' hyperthyroidism and ophthalmopathy.

Sequencing was performed on peripheral blood mononuclear cells (PBMCs), taken at new diagnosis, from a patient treated with antithyroid drugs. These receptors were taken from a man aged 25-40 years with Graves disease. The CDR3 runs from the conserved cysteine through the conserved F or W.

J gene: TRBJ2-1
V gene: TRBV19
CDR3 protein: CATMDRAYNEQFF

J gene: TRBJ1-1
V gene: TRBV29-1
CDR3 protein: CSVPSRTGLTEAFF

J gene: TRBJ1-1
V gene: TRBV12-3/TRBV12-4
CDR3 protein: CASSSQGEAFF

J gene: TRBJ1-5
V gene: TRBV29-1
CDR3 protein: CSVEGPRAGQPQHF

J gene: TRBJ2-2
V gene: TRBV11-2
CDR3 protein: CASSLGTGGYGTGELFF

J gene: TRBJ2-3
V gene: TRBV12-3/TRBV12-4
CDR3 protein: CASSFVRLAGGATDTQYF

J gene: TRBJ2-7
V gene: TRBV5-1
CDR3 protein: CASSLGLAVDYSYEQYF

J gene: TRBJ2-7
V gene: TRBV6-2/TRBV6-3
CDR3 protein: CASSYSSRGHPALSYEQYF

J gene: TRBJ1-5
V gene: TRBV2
CDR3 protein: CASRAEYSNQPQHF

J gene: TRBJ2-7
V gene: TRBV12-3/TRBV12-4
CDR3 protein: CASTPTGRGEQYF

J gene: TRBJ2-1
V gene: TRBV6-2/TRBV6-3
CDR3 protein: CASPETPLAGDSYNEQFF

J gene: TRBJ1-2
V gene: TRBV27
CDR3 protein: CASSSIQGPLYGYTF

J gene: TRBJ2-2
V gene: TRBV5-5
CDR3 protein: CASRRGGVGTGELFF

J gene: TRBJ2-2
V gene: TRBV18
CDR3 protein: CASSPESPPGELFF

J gene: TRBJ2-5
V gene: TRBV20-1
CDR3 protein: CSALGLAGAEQETQYF

J gene: TRBJ2-5
V gene: TRBV7-2
CDR3 protein: CASSPGTGWETQYF

J gene: TRBJ2-7
V gene: TRBV20-1
CDR3 protein: CSARAFTGHEQYF

J gene: TRBJ1-3
V gene: TRBV3-1
CDR3 protein: CASSPDMNSGNTIYF

J gene: TRBJ2-4
V gene: TRBV20-1
CDR3 protein: CSAREDGSIQYF

J gene: TRBJ2-4
V gene: TRBV20-1
CDR3 protein: CSARTSGDDIQYF

J gene: TRBJ2-5
V gene: TRBV20-1
CDR3 protein: CSAQGLGGETQYF

J gene: TRBJ2-1
V gene: TRBV5-5
CDR3 protein: CASSLVFRYEQFF

J gene: TRBJ1-1
V gene: TRBV7-9
CDR3 protein: CASSPFWNTEAFF

J gene: TRBJ2-1
V gene: TRBV19
CDR3 protein: CASSIILAGGGEQFF

J gene: TRBJ2-7
V gene: TRBV24-1
CDR3 protein: CATSDPAGTGVHEQYF

J gene: .
V gene: TRBV18
CDR3 protein: CASSPFSQGVTKTIQYF

J gene: TRBJ2-7
V gene: TRBV5-1
CDR3 protein: CASSLGLAGAKYF

J gene: TRBJ2-7
V gene: TRBV20-1
CDR3 protein: CSPPGGPSYEQYF

J gene: TRBJ2-1
V gene: TRBV28
CDR3 protein: CASRGAEFSYNEQFF

J gene: TRBJ1-1
V gene: TRBV9
CDR3 protein: CASSVHSRGVSTEAFF

J gene: TRBJ2-2
V gene: TRBV11-2
CDR3 protein: CASSSGLAGGTGELFF

J gene: TRBJ2-3
V gene: TRBV29-1
CDR3 protein: CSVEQDTTDTQYF

J gene: TRBJ2-5
V gene: TRBV6-1
CDR3 protein: CASSAHIFVETQYF

J gene: TRBJ1-4
V gene: TRBV28
CDR3 protein: CASTGKAQAGREKLFF

J gene: TRBJ1-2
V gene: TRBV7-9
CDR3 protein: CASSFQGAGGYTF

J gene: TRBJ2-1
V gene: TRBV6-4
CDR3 protein: CASSEVPRDEQFF

J gene: TRBJ2-7
V gene: TRBV7-9
CDR3 protein: CASSSDSGRAYEQYF

J gene: TRBJ2-2
V gene: TRBV6-1
CDR3 protein: CASIYQRETGELFF

J gene: TRBJ1-2
V gene: TRBV6-1
CDR3 protein: CASSPRDGNYGYTF

J gene: TRBJ2-1
V gene: TRBV29-1
CDR3 protein: CSAGQTDNEQFF

J gene: TRBJ2-2
V gene: TRBV2
CDR3 protein: CASRSFAGELFF

J gene: TRBJ2-1
V gene: TRBV5-1
CDR3 protein: CASSLQVQRAIVRESNEQFF

J gene: TRBJ2-1
V gene: TRBV6-2/TRBV6-3
CDR3 protein: CASTQGASGSDEQFF

J gene: TRBJ2-7
V gene: TRBV2
CDR3 protein: CASSSDKQVQYF

J gene: TRBJ2-7
V gene: TRBV5-1
CDR3 protein: CVSSPRTGHLGGEQYF

J gene: TRBJ2-1
V gene: TRBV10-3
CDR3 protein: CAIKDYSYNEQFF

J gene: TRBJ2-7
V gene: TRBV10-2
CDR3 protein: CAGSELSYEQYF

J gene: TRBJ2-1
V gene: TRBV12-3/TRBV12-4
CDR3 protein: CASSPLRGGSNEQFF

J gene: TRBJ2-5
V gene: TRBV20-1
CDR3 protein: CSAITSGRATGTQYF

J gene: TRBJ2-5
V gene: TRBV5-1
CDR3 protein: CASSFEAGRETQYF

J gene: TRBJ1-6
V gene: TRBV6-1
CDR3 protein: CASASSQGANSPLHF

J gene: TRBJ2-3
V gene: TRBV7-2
CDR3 protein: CASSQGQGTSDTQYF